A selection of T cell receptor beta chains follows, all from one sample in a study of T cell repertoires in cytomegalovirus infection. TCRdb analysed the reads with MiXCR anew, one entry per CDR3 protein. Altogether about 330,000 distinct CDR3 sequences are present, over 7.5% being singletons, with the ten largest covering 4.3%. Sequenced material: PBMCs. The source of these receptors is a human donor in good health (CMV status not recorded). Some clones in this sample may be carry-over from other donors' samples. Each CDR3 is given with its conserved first and last residue. D genes are given only for firm matches. A clone size is listed for some rows: how often the clone was seen (once, few, many), or a class if it is expanded.

J: TRBJ2-7; D: TRBD2; V: TRBV6-2/TRBV6-3; size: few; DNA: TGTGCCAGCAGTTACGGCGGGAGGAACGAGCAGTACTTC; CDR3: CASSYGGRNEQYF
J: TRBJ1-5; D: -; V: TRBV10-2; size: -; DNA: TGCGCCAGCAGTGAGTCGAGAGCCAATCAGCCCCAGCATTTT; CDR3: CASSESRANQPQHF
J: TRBJ1-5; D: -; V: TRBV7-2; size: many; DNA: TGTGCCAGCAGCCTTTCTTGGAGCAATCAGCCCCAGCATTTT; CDR3: CASSLSWSNQPQHF
J: TRBJ2-1; D: -; V: TRBV7-6; size: -; DNA: TGTGCCAGCAGCTTATCCGGATTTTACAATGAGCAGTTCTTC; CDR3: CASSLSGFYNEQFF
J: TRBJ2-1; D: TRBD2; V: TRBV29-1; size: -; DNA: TGCAGCACGGGGGCTAGCGGGAAGAATGAGCAGTTCTTC; CDR3: CSTGASGKNEQFF
J: TRBJ1-6; D: TRBD1; V: TRBV20-1; size: few; DNA: TGCAGTGCTAGAGTTTTGGGACAGTTAAGCTCCTATAATTCACCCCTCCACTTT; CDR3: CSARVLGQLSSYNSPLHF
J: TRBJ2-6; D: -; V: TRBV6-1; size: -; DNA: TGTGCCAGCAGTCCGCGCACTAGGGCTGGGGCCAACGTCCTGACTTTC; CDR3: CASSPRTRAGANVLTF
J: TRBJ1-1; D: -; V: TRBV20-1; size: -; DNA: TGCAGTGCTAGAGATTTCAAGGGGGGGTTGAACACTGAAGCTTTCTTT; CDR3: CSARDFKGGLNTEAFF
J: TRBJ1-6; D: -; V: TRBV9; size: -; DNA: TGTGCCAGCAGCGTAGAGGGTGTTACTAATTCACCCCTCCACTTT; CDR3: CASSVEGVTNSPLHF
J: TRBJ1-5; D: -; V: TRBV7-8; size: many; DNA: TGTGCCAGCAGCTTAGCGAGGGGAGGGGAGTATCGGCGCAATCAGCCCCAGCATTTT; CDR3: CASSLARGGEYRRNQPQHF
J: TRBJ2-3; D: -; V: TRBV19; size: many; DNA: TGTGCCAGCACTACCCGCTTCAGACTAGTTGATACGCAGTATTTT; CDR3: CASTTRFRLVDTQYF
J: TRBJ2-7; D: TRBD1; V: TRBV20-1; size: many; DNA: TGCAGTGCTAGATCGCCGGGACAGGGCGCTCACGAGCAGTACTTC; CDR3: CSARSPGQGAHEQYF
J: TRBJ2-1; D: -; V: TRBV12-5; size: few; DNA: TGTGCTAGTGGTTTTTGGGCAGCTGTATCGGATGAGCAGTTCTTC; CDR3: CASGFWAAVSDEQFF
J: TRBJ2-6; D: -; V: TRBV6-6; size: few; DNA: TGTGCCATAAACGGCGGGTCTGGGGCCAACGTCCTGACTTTC; CDR3: CAINGGSGANVLTF
J: TRBJ2-1; D: TRBD2; V: TRBV19; size: few; DNA: TGTGCCAGTAGTAGGGTAGCGGGGGGGCCCCGGGGCAATGAGCAGTTCTTC; CDR3: CASSRVAGGPRGNEQFF
J: TRBJ2-1; D: TRBD2; V: TRBV4-3; size: many; DNA: TGCGCCAGCAGCCAATTAGCGGGGGGGCCCTACAATGAGCAGTTCTTC; CDR3: CASSQLAGGPYNEQFF
J: TRBJ2-7; D: -; V: TRBV6-5; size: few; DNA: TGTGCCAGCACCCCGACGGGACTCAACCACGAGCAGTACTTC; CDR3: CASTPTGLNHEQYF
J: TRBJ1-6; D: -; V: TRBV20-1; size: many; DNA: TGCAGTGCTAGAGATCGGGGAATCCCCTATAATTCACCCCTCCACTTT; CDR3: CSARDRGIPYNSPLHF
J: TRBJ2-2; D: TRBD2; V: TRBV7-2; size: many; DNA: TGTGCCAGCAGCTTCTCCCTGACTAGCGGGGGGAACACCGGGGAGCTGTTTTTT; CDR3: CASSFSLTSGGNTGELFF
J: TRBJ2-1; D: TRBD2; V: TRBV3-1; size: few; DNA: TGTGCCAGCAGCCTTAGCGGGGGGGCGGTCTTTGAGCAGTTCTTC; CDR3: CASSLSGGAVFEQFF
J: TRBJ1-3; D: -; V: TRBV4-3; size: -; DNA: TGCGCCAGCAGCCAAGATAGAAGGGTAACTGGAAACACCATATATTTT; CDR3: CASSQDRRVTGNTIYF
J: TRBJ1-2; D: TRBD1; V: TRBV7-2; size: many; DNA: TGTGCCAGCAGCTTAGCGTGGTCGAGCGGGACAGGGACTAAAGGCTATGGCTACACCTTC; CDR3: CASSLAWSSGTGTKGYGYTF
J: TRBJ1-5; D: -; V: TRBV28; size: -; DNA: TGTGCCAGCAGGCTGGGCGGCAATCAGCCCCAGCATTTT; CDR3: CASRLGGNQPQHF
J: TRBJ2-5; D: TRBD2; V: TRBV7-6; size: many; DNA: TGTGCCAGCAGCTTAGGGACTAGCGGGTTCCGAGAGACCCAGTACTTC; CDR3: CASSLGTSGFRETQYF
J: TRBJ2-6; D: -; V: TRBV14; size: -; DNA: TGTGCCAGCAGCCAAGGTTCAGGCAGGACTGGGGCCAACGTCCTGACTTTC; CDR3: CASSQGSGRTGANVLTF
J: TRBJ2-3; D: TRBD2; V: TRBV7-2; size: -; DNA: TGTGCCAGCAGCTTAGTTATAGCGGGCCCCAGGGATACGCAGTATTTT; CDR3: CASSLVIAGPRDTQYF
J: TRBJ2-3; D: -; V: TRBV2; size: many; DNA: TGTGCCAGCAGAGGGGACCCTACCTTAGATACGCAGTATTTT; CDR3: CASRGDPTLDTQYF
J: TRBJ2-5; D: TRBD1; V: TRBV5-6; size: few; DNA: TGTGCCAGCAGCGCCAGGGGGATGCGAGAGACCCAGTACTTC; CDR3: CASSARGMRETQYF
J: TRBJ2-1; D: -; V: TRBV7-2; size: many; DNA: TGTGCCAGCAGCCAGGGACACAGATACAATGAGCAGTTCTTC; CDR3: CASSQGHRYNEQFF
J: TRBJ2-1; D: -; V: TRBV7-9; size: -; DNA: TGTGCCAGCAGCTTAAGTCAGGGAGGTAACTACAATGAGCAGTTCTTC; CDR3: CASSLSQGGNYNEQFF
J: TRBJ2-7; D: -; V: TRBV3-1; size: few; DNA: TGTGCCAGCAGCCCACGGGGCCTAACTGGGGACTACGAGCAGTACTTC; CDR3: CASSPRGLTGDYEQYF
J: TRBJ1-5; D: -; V: TRBV15; size: -; DNA: TGTGCCACCAGCTCGGATGACAATCAGCCCCAGCATTTT; CDR3: CATSSDDNQPQHF
J: TRBJ2-2; D: -; V: TRBV7-8; size: many; DNA: TGTGCCAGCAGCTTAGACAGGGGAGAACTAGCGATAAACACCGGGGAGCTGTTTTTT; CDR3: CASSLDRGELAINTGELFF
J: TRBJ1-4; D: TRBD1; V: TRBV28; size: few; DNA: TGTGCCAGCAGTTGGCCCGGGACAGCTAGAAAACTGTTTTTT; CDR3: CASSWPGTARKLFF
J: TRBJ2-7; D: -; V: TRBV5-6; size: -; DNA: TGTGCCAGCAGGACCTATAGGGGATATAACGAGCAGTACTTC; CDR3: CASRTYRGYNEQYF
J: TRBJ2-3; D: -; V: TRBV6-6; size: -; DNA: TGTGCCAGCAGTTACTCTTTCCCAGATACGCAGTATTTT; CDR3: CASSYSFPDTQYF
J: TRBJ1-2; D: -; V: TRBV7-9; size: few; DNA: TGTGCCAGCAGCTTAGCACAGGAAGCTAACTATGGCTACACCTTC; CDR3: CASSLAQEANYGYTF
J: TRBJ1-2; D: -; V: TRBV4-1; size: many; DNA: TGCGCCAGCAGCCAAGTAAGGGCCCCAGATGGCCACGGATATGGCTACACCTTC; CDR3: CASSQVRAPDGHGYGYTF
J: TRBJ1-2; D: TRBD1; V: TRBV4-1; size: many; DNA: TGCGCCAGCAGCCAGACGGGACAGCCCTATGGCTACACCTTC; CDR3: CASSQTGQPYGYTF
J: TRBJ1-5; D: -; V: TRBV6-1; size: -; DNA: TGTGCCAGCAGACTGACAGGAGCTAATCAGCCCCAGCATTTT; CDR3: CASRLTGANQPQHF
J: TRBJ1-6; D: TRBD1; V: TRBV12-3/TRBV12-4; size: few; DNA: TGTGCCAGCGGGGGACAGGGGAATTCACCCCTCCACTTT; CDR3: CASGGQGNSPLHF
J: TRBJ2-5; D: TRBD2; V: TRBV5-1; size: few; DNA: TGCGCCAGCAGCTTGTCGATTGGCCTAGCGGGGGCTGAGACCCAGTACTTC; CDR3: CASSLSIGLAGAETQYF
J: TRBJ2-7; D: TRBD2; V: TRBV6-5; size: many; DNA: TGTGCCAGCATGGGGGGTAGCGGGGGGACCTACGAGCAGTACTTC; CDR3: CASMGGSGGTYEQYF
J: TRBJ1-5; D: -; V: TRBV6-2/TRBV6-3; size: many; DNA: TGTGCCAGCAGTTACGGGGGGAATCAGCCCCAGCATTTT; CDR3: CASSYGGNQPQHF
J: TRBJ1-3; D: -; V: TRBV7-9; size: many; DNA: TGTGCCAGCAGCTCGGGTCTGGACTCTGGAAACACCATATATTTT; CDR3: CASSSGLDSGNTIYF
J: TRBJ2-3; D: -; V: TRBV20-1; size: -; DNA: TGCAGTGCTGGGGGGCTAGAGACAGATACGCAGTATTTT; CDR3: CSAGGLETDTQYF
J: TRBJ1-1; D: -; V: TRBV6-2/TRBV6-3; size: many; DNA: TGTGCCAGCAGTCTAAAGAACACTGAAGCTTTCTTT; CDR3: CASSLKNTEAFF
J: TRBJ2-7; D: -; V: TRBV7-9; size: many; DNA: TGTGCCAGCAGCCACGACCAAACGCAGTACTTC; CDR3: CASSHDQTQYF
J: TRBJ2-6; D: TRBD2; V: TRBV28; size: -; DNA: TGTGCCAGTGGGGTAGTAGCGGGAGGAGGTGGGGCCAACGTCCTGACTTTC; CDR3: CASGVVAGGGGANVLTF
J: TRBJ2-5; D: TRBD2; V: TRBV7-2; size: many; DNA: TGTGCCAGCAGCTCGGGACTAGCGGCATTCCAAGAGACCCAGTACTTC; CDR3: CASSSGLAAFQETQYF